This T cell receptor beta chain was recorded in a study of TET2 disruption in CD19-targeted CAR T cells listed by TCRdb under 2018. For context, the study as a whole: The number of samples was determined by the original clinical trial design and by which samples were available, and no additional inclusion criteria were applied. What the study reported, not specific to this receptor: The conclusions about the patient's CAR T cells were based on extensive analysis of only one subject.

The immunoSEQ assay was used for deep sequencing of the TCR beta chain. As for the authors' bioinformatics: Only productive TCR beta rearrangements went into calculating clonotype frequencies. Here the immuneACCESS table is served through TCRdb, limited to in-frame sequences with V and J called. Missing clones are a known gap in these copies; in checked studies unresolved V genes cover under half, and the rest lacks a known reason. The DNA was the basis for D and trimming; V, J and clone size are from that table. The sample has more than 25,000 clones on record. Approximately 2% of the sample is taken by the ten largest. Taken with the paper, the label for treatment or condition translates to: autologous CTL019 cells: CD19 CAR with 4-1BB and CD3 zeta domains. The CD19 CAR incorporated TCR zeta and 4-1BB costimulatory signaling domains. T cells for CTL019 manufacturing were collected from peripheral blood by leukapheresis. The DNeasy Blood and Tissue Kit was used to extract genomic DNA from pre-infusion T cells, peripheral blood, or sorted post-infusion T cells.

On this clone itself: Its recognized antigen is unknown. The sequence runs out 3 residues before the end of the CDR3; the remainder is reconstructed from the germline J gene.

Measured from the cysteine to the phenylalanine, the CDR3 is 16 residues long. Sequencing covers 39 bases of the CDR3, shown here with the frame starting at base 1. The germline V gene yields SGHVS for CDR1 and FQNEAQ for CDR2. The V gene is TRBV7-8 and the J gene is TRBJ1-1; the best D guess is TRBD1, with 5 bases matching. The source of this sequence is a man between 65 and 85 years old with chronic lymphocytic leukemia. Sequencing used CD8- CAR+ T cells sorted from cultured blood T cells, obtained for CD19 CAR T cell therapy. The intended sense of this specimen's cell subset or site label: CD8-negative CAR-positive T cells from the infusion product. CDR3 protein: CASSKGLPGAKNIAFF. The DNA read from the CDR3 is TGTGCCAGCAGCAAGGGACTTCCAGGAGCCAAAAACATT.